The entry that follows covers one T cell receptor (beta chain) sequence. Sequencing was performed with immunoSEQ multiplex PCR; in TCRdb, only in-frame clones are kept and a portion is missing. Among tens of thousands of clones, 91% were seen once, and the ten largest hold about 14%. The data stem from a study of OX40 agonist ivuxolimab in advanced cancers. The germline CDR1 and CDR2 sequences are LGHNA and YSLEER. The CDR3 has 13 amino acids. Losses at the gene ends were 4 bases for V and 7 bases for J; bases not matched to a gene: 3. The chain uses TRBV4-3 and TRBJ2-2; 7 nucleotides line up with TRBD2. The sample here was CD4+ or CD8+ T cells sorted from blood, taken in a trial of the OX40 agonist ivuxolimab. This TCR was recovered from an adult with an advanced solid tumor such as melanoma, head and neck, liver or kidney cancer. Here the CDR3 DNA reads TGCGCCAGCAGCCCCTCGGGGGGCGGGGAGCTGTTTTTT. It is translated as CASSPSGGGELFF.